Listed below are T cell receptor beta chains from one sample, sequenced in a study of regulatory T cells in long-lasting Graves disease. Each CDR3 protein gets one entry after TCRdb re-called the multiplex PCR reads with MiXCR. The sample includes roughly 610,000 distinct CDR3 sequences, around 17% of them seen just once. This sample was shared with a second study, whose subject was T cells in Graves' hyperthyroidism and ophthalmopathy.

Here the sequenced sample was peripheral blood mononuclear cells (PBMCs), taken at new diagnosis, from a patient treated with antithyroid drugs. These TCRs come from a woman aged 25-40 years with Graves disease. Both conserved end residues are part of each CDR3. A D gene is named only where the DNA matches it firmly.

D gene	CDR3 length	J gene	V gene	CDR3 protein
.	16	TRBJ1-2	TRBV7-2	CASRLTPTGLVGGYTF
TRBD1	15	TRBJ1-5	TRBV4-2	CASSQGQGENQPQHF
.	20	TRBJ1-4	TRBV6-1	CASMIRSSGGLLLTNEKLFF
.	13	TRBJ2-7	TRBV27	CASRWTRGYEQYF
.	17	TRBJ2-7	TRBV7-2	CASSSGGGGVQTYEQYF
.	13	TRBJ2-3	TRBV20-1	CSARDQGPDTQYF
.	15	TRBJ2-2	TRBV28	CASSPLTVDTGELFF
.	15	TRBJ2-6	TRBV7-2	CASSSAGSGANVLTF
TRBD2	14	TRBJ2-3	TRBV3-1	CASSQLAGEGTQYF
TRBD1	16	TRBJ2-5	TRBV24-1	CATSDSDRGVLETQYF
TRBD1	16	TRBJ2-2	TRBV7-9	CASSLVPGQGTGELFF
.	15	TRBJ1-3	TRBV6-2/TRBV6-3	CASSYSGSSGNTIYF
.	14	TRBJ1-2	TRBV7-2	CASSPANTNYGYTF
.	13	TRBJ1-1	TRBV24-1	CATREELNTEAFF
.	19	TRBJ2-7	TRBV7-6	CASSLGGTRGTTAFYEQYF
.	15	TRBJ2-1	TRBV9	CASSSSPASYNEQFF
.	14	TRBJ2-7	TRBV20-1	CSARVRGTRYEQYF
TRBD2	16	TRBJ2-1	TRBV27	CASSSEGLADYNEQFF
.	17	TRBJ1-6	TRBV3-1	CASSRKIGQYIHSPLHF
.	15	TRBJ1-4	TRBV2	CASSVRGRSNEKLFF
.	13	TRBJ2-7	TRBV15	CATSDVLGYEQYF
.	15	TRBJ2-7	TRBV11-1	CASSSQAQGSYEQYF
TRBD1	15	TRBJ2-3	TRBV5-1	CASSRDRGAGDTQYF
.	15	TRBJ1-1	TRBV28	CASPPSGPGDTEAFF
TRBD1	14	TRBJ2-7	TRBV5-1	CASSFGQGAEEQYF
TRBD1	17	TRBJ1-5	TRBV7-8	CASSPRARDRAYQPQHF
.	14	TRBJ2-1	TRBV14	CASSQDLIPNEQFF
.	16	TRBJ1-4	TRBV7-8	CASRKQGLLSNEKLFF
.	12	TRBJ2-7	TRBV6-1	CASSRQDYEQYF